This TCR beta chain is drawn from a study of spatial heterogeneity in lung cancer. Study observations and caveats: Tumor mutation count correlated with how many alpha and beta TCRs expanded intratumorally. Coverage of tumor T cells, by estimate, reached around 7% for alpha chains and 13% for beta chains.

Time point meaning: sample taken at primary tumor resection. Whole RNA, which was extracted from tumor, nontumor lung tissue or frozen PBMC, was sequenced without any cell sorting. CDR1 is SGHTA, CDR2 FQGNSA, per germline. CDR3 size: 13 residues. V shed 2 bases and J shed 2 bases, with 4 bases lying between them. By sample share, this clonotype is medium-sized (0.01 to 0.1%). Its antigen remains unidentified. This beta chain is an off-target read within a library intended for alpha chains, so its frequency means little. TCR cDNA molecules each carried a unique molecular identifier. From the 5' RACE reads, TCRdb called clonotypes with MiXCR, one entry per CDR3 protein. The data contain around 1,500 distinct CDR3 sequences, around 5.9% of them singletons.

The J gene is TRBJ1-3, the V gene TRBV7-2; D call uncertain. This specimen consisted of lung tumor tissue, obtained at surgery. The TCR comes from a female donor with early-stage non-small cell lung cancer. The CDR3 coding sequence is TGTGCCAGCAGCTTAAACGCTGGAAACACCATATATTTT. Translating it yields CASSLNAGNTIYF.